This T cell receptor (beta chain) was captured in a study of shared clonotypes between healthy human individuals (dated by TCRdb to the early 2020s). Regarding the study in general: A couple of women and three men aged 18 to 49 years were included in the cohort. Blood TCR repertoires of roughly five healthy adults were deeply sequenced to estimate repertoire size and the extent of clonotype sharing between individuals. Leukapheresis yielded between about 0.85 and 10 billion PBMCs per donor. Different laboratories and diverse techniques were used to prepare libraries and sequence TCR repertoires, to increase sequencing depth and limit assay-specific biases. For each donor, three plates each were used for CD4 naive and CD4 memory, two plates were used for CD8 naive, and one plate was used for CD8 memory.

Note on this clone: The antigen it recognizes is unknown. Base qualities are missing; no much larger clone stands one base away.

What the work shows at the level of the full study, not this receptor alone: Incomplete sequencing was indicated by rarefaction of sorted-subset datasets, despite the large sequencing depth. The small number of donors limited the genetic and exposure-history diversity represented. Sampling was limited to blood, and TCR repertoires in tissue likely differ from TCR repertoires in blood. When a few donors were compared, the shared fraction of clonotypes was about 5% for naive CD4, about 4% for naive CD8, about 2.5% for memory CD4, and less than 0.5% for memory CD8. Pairwise subsampling led to the expectation that sequencing depth would affect the degree of clonotype sharing among donors. Naive subsets generally had larger estimated clonotype richness than memory subsets did. Compared with non-shared clonotypes, the clonotypes found in all four sorted-subset donors had higher generation probabilities.

The donors were healthy, HIV-negative adults who had no recently reported acute infections or vaccinations. All donors were Caucasian adults living in Nashville, Tennessee, USA. Magnetic negative selection was used to enrich CD4+ T cells, after which naive cells were positively selected on CD45RA and the negative fraction became the memory subset. After blood collection by leukapheresis, PBMCs were isolated using Ficoll-Histopaque density gradient centrifugation and then cryopreserved in the vapor phase of liquid nitrogen. Analytical flow cytometry was used to check the purity and quantity of every magnetically sorted T cell population. Each sorted fraction had its genomic DNA isolated and then quantified by UV absorbance on a Nanodrop 2000c. The CDR3 measures 15 amino acids from cysteine to phenylalanine. Just CDR3 DNA is preserved here, 45 bases in frame from base 1. From the germline V gene, CDR1 is SGDLS and CDR2 is YYNGEE. A distance of 21 bases separates the germline ends of V and J, which lose 4 bases and 7 bases respectively.

Using the deep immunoSEQ assay, TCR CDR3 regions were amplified from genomic DNA by multiplex PCR. Extracted genomic DNA from each cell subset was distributed evenly across all wells of several immunoSEQ 96-well plates, and each plate was treated as a replicate. For sorted subsets, approximately 200 ng of genomic DNA, equivalent to tens of thousands of T cell genomes, went into each replicate PCR. The purified libraries were quantified using a Qubit 3.0 fluorometer, sized with a Bioanalyzer 2100, and then quantified again using the KAPA Library Quantification kit. Every immunoSEQ 96-well plate was sequenced on a separate single-read 150-cycle Illumina NextSeq 550 flow cell. In the authors' own workflow: Because the immunoSEQ output held only junctional sequences and lacked quality scores, the filtering could not match the filtering applied to full-length reads. To assign V/J genes and CDR3, sequences were annotated against IMGT germline references using PyIR, a Python wrapper for IgBLAST v1.9. Reads were removed for weak V/J assignments (E-value above 1e-6), missing CDR3, stop codons, out-of-frame junctions, or ambiguous translated residues. V3J clonotypes were defined as sequences sharing an identical inferred V gene, J gene, and CDR3 amino acid sequence. The percentage overlap between two repertoires was calculated by dividing the number of shared unique clonotypes by the size of the smaller repertoire. Three approaches were used to assess repertoire richness: RTK rarefaction, the Chao1 estimator, and Recon v2.1 estimates of unobserved clonotypes. For all TCRbeta clonotypes obtained by the gDNA method from four donors, generation probabilities were computed with OLGA. Not all clones reach the TCRdb copy of this immuneACCESS table, which keeps in-frame sequences only. Checked studies attribute under half of the gap to unresolved V genes and leave the rest unexplained. The V and J calls and clone size are taken from that table; D and trimming were inferred from the DNA. Within this sample are around 1.6 million clones, with roughly 98% of them counted one time only. The top ten clones comprise around 0.45% of the sample.

The material sequenced was naive CD4+ T cells sorted from blood. The meaning of the sample's cell subset or site label: CD45RA+ positively selected. The receptor chain draws on TRBV9 and TRBJ2-7; TRBD2 is possibly the D segment (6 matching bases). This TCR was recovered from a man aged 25 to 45 in good health. The DNA reads TGTGCCAGCAGCCCGCTACCGGGAGACGTGGGAGAGCAGTACTTC. The resulting protein is CASSPLPGDVGEQYF.